This TCR beta chain was sequenced in a study of tumor-infiltrating T cells and Merkel cell polyomavirus (TCRdb year 2017). Context from the whole study: In Merkel cell carcinoma patients, the study investigated CD8+ T cells specific for the Merkel cell polyomavirus KLL epitope. In 14 to 15 samples, KLL-tetramer-sorted cells taken from blood or tumor-infiltrating lymphocytes underwent TRB sequencing, as did about a dozen matched whole-tumor samples. Disease stage at presentation varied among the patients, and patient follow-up lasted a median of roughly three years, ranging from 1.1 to 6.0 years. Patients received varied, non-standardized therapies including chemotherapy, radiation and immunotherapies. On average, sorted samples contained 710 cells from blood (range about 350-8,500) and 5,776 cells from TIL (range 1,844-12,799). Of all the tumor samples in the study, one was a frozen nodal tumor digest and another was a flash-frozen core biopsy of a metastasis. Here is what the overall study found, with its caveats: KLL-specific TRB repertoires proved diverse and largely private: among 300 to 400 unique sequences, only one clonotype was public, and two patients shared that clonotype. A greater number of unique KLL-specific clonotypes in tumors (about 5-120 vs 0-3) was associated with a significant advantage in MCC-specific survival (P = 0.0051). Significantly improved MCC-specific survival was associated with a higher fraction of KLL-specific T cells within tumors (about 1.7-18% versus about 0-0.15%). The small sample size of the study (n = 12 patients) is a limitation. Only a single viral epitope was studied, so T cells against other Merkel cell polyomavirus epitopes were not captured.

The library was generated by the immunoSEQ multiplex PCR assay. Adaptive Biotechnologies (Seattle, WA) carried out the genomic DNA extraction, TRB sequencing and normalization. As for the authors' bioinformatics: Only TRB sequences with an estimated two or more genomes were counted as tetramer-positive clonotypes. To compute clonality, the Shannon entropy of productive TRB sequences was normalized by log2 of unique productive sequences and then subtracted from one. KLL-specific clonotypes in tumors were found by matching TCRbeta CDR3 amino acid sequences to the sequences from the tetramer-sorted sample of each patient. TCRdb provides this immuneACCESS table in a form limited to in-frame rearrangements. Some clones are lacking; in checked studies, under half of them reflect an unresolved V gene, and why the rest are absent is not known. V and J calls and clone size come straight from that table; D and trimming were deduced from the DNA. Here the sample has 750 to 1,000 clones; around 90% occur a single time. The ten top clones hold nearly 20% of the sample.

All patients' tumors stained robustly positive for Merkel cell polyomavirus Large T antigen by immunohistochemistry. The study included more than ten Merkel cell carcinoma patients whose blood and/or cultured TIL contained robust KLL-tetramer+ populations exceeding 0.04% of CD8+ T cells. Every patient was Caucasian, and patient ages had a median of around 65 years and ranged from 50 to 77 years. A minimum of 1.9 million cells were stained with anti-CD8 PE antibody, a KLL APC tetramer and 7-AAD viability dye. Peripheral blood mononuclear cells were separated from heparinized blood using Ficoll preparation and then cryopreserved. Tetramer-positive, CD8-high cells were sorted on a FACSAriaII and flash frozen. Comment on this clone: Nothing much larger sits one base from this clone, and base qualities are not available.

From the cysteine up to the phenylalanine, the CDR3 has a length of 13 residues. Only CDR3 DNA remains: 39 bases, in frame from the first base. Deletion took 1 base off V and 5 bases off J, with a span of 6 bases between the germline ends. Via the germline V gene (reference sequence), CDR1 is SEHNR and CDR2 FQNEAQ. The chain couples TRBV7-9 to TRBJ1-5; there is no confident call for the D gene. Material: Merkel cell polyomavirus peptide tetramer+ CD8+ T cells sorted from blood. Interpreted using the paper, the cell subset or site label stands for: CD8+ T cells binding a tetramer loaded with the MCPyV common T-antigen KLL epitope. This receptor was obtained from a man between 60 and 75 years old with Merkel cell carcinoma. DNA sequence: TGTGCCAGCAGCTTAGACAGTTATCAGCCCCAGCATTTT. Its translation reads: CASSLDSYQPQHF.